One and the same sample provided the 30 T cell receptor beta chains below, sequenced in a study of blood T cell repertoires in COVID-19. The method was immunoSEQ multiplex PCR; TCRdb's version includes in-frame clones alone and lacks a portion of them. Counted here are about 180,000 clones, about 91% occurring once; the ten biggest clones make up 3.5% to 4.5%. Sequenced input: peripheral blood. The receptors shown here come from a woman between 25 and 40 years old with acute or convalescent COVID-19.

The chain uses TRBV12-3 or TRBV12-4 and TRBJ1-2; TRBD1 agrees at 8 bases. J lost 7 bases, V lost 3 bases, and 1 base had no gene match. The CDR3 covers 12 residues. The CDR3 DNA is TGTGCCAGCAGTTTGACAGGGGTTGGCTACACCTTC. Its translation: CASSLTGVGYTF.

V is TRBV9 and J is TRBJ1-1; 8 bases map to TRBD1. Germline assignment: CDR1 SGDLS and CDR2 YYNGEE. V shed 0 bases and J 4 bases; nucleotides not matched to a gene: 2. This CDR3 has 14 amino acids. CDR3 DNA sequence: TGTGCCAGCAGCGTAGGGCAGGGGGCCACTGAAGCTTTCTTT. Its translation: CASSVGQGATEAFF.

The chain links TRBV24-1 to TRBJ2-1; 9 bases line up with TRBD1. The CDR3 spans 14 residues. J gave up 8 bases and V 0 bases, and 1 base lay outside the gene matches. Germline CDR1 and CDR2: KGHDR and SFDVKD. CDR3 nucleotides: TGTGCCACCAGTGATTTGAGACAGGGGGATGAGCAGTTCTTC. Its protein is CATSDLRQGDEQFF.

The chain employs TRBV15 and TRBJ2-5; 9 nucleotides align to TRBD2. This CDR3 is built from 16 residues. CDR1 is LNHNV, CDR2 YYDKDF, per germline (reference sequence). V was clipped by 0 bases and J by 3 bases; unmatched bases: 5. CDR3 nucleotide sequence: TGTGCCACCAGCAGAGATTCGGGACTAGCAGAAGAGACCCAGTACTTC. This gives the protein CATSRDSGLAEETQYF.

The chain has TRBV5-1 and TRBJ2-5; perhaps TRBD2 as D (6 bases). Germline V gene lookup returns CDR1 SGHRS and CDR2 YFSETQ. V lost 2 bases to trimming and J lost 5 bases, with 25 bases between them. The CDR3 is 18 amino acids. This chain's CDR3 is CASSFPGTLEPGGETQYF. In DNA form, the CDR3 reads TGCGCCAGCAGCTTTCCCGGGACCCTTGAGCCAGGAGGGGAGACCCAGTACTTC.

The chain carries TRBV19 and TRBJ2-2; D is uncertain. The CDR3 has 16 amino acids. Germline lookup yields CDR1 LNHDA and CDR2 SQIVND (reference sequence). Trimming shortened V by 3 bases and J by 2 bases, and 13 bases separated the two germline ends. CDR3 coding DNA: TGTGCCAGTAGTATGCTCCGAGTTCTTAACACCGGGGAGCTGTTTTTT. It codes for CASSMLRVLNTGELFF.

This chain uses TRBV2 with TRBJ2-3; 11 nucleotides align to TRBD1. CDR1 and CDR2 from the germline V gene are SNHLY and FYNNEI. The J segment lost 5 bases and the V segment lost 7 bases, leaving 11 bases of the junction unmatched. This CDR3 region has 16 residues. This CDR3 reads CASIKDRGRVIDTQYF. The CDR3 DNA follows: TGTGCCAGCATCAAGGACAGGGGGCGGGTTATAGATACGCAGTATTTT.

This chain uses TRBV11-3 with TRBJ2-7, with a tentative D call TRBD2 (5 bases). The germline CDR1 and CDR2 sequences are SGHNT and YENEEA. CDR3 size: 12 residues. V lost 2 bases to trimming and J lost 7 bases, with 9 bases between them. As DNA, the CDR3 is TGTGCCAGCAGCTTACTGACGGGGGAGCAGTACTTC. Its translation is CASSLLTGEQYF.

This clone was observed once. The gene calls are TRBV28 and TRBJ1-1; TRBD1 agrees at 8 bases. Germline V lookup: CDR1 MDHEN, CDR2 SYDVKM. V lost 6 bases, J lost 1 base, and 13 bases stayed unmatched. The CDR3 runs 17 residues. CDR3 nucleotides: TGTGCCAGCAGCCGACTGCCGGGGACAGGAGAGAACACTGAAGCTTTCTTT. This translates into CASSRLPGTGENTEAFF.

Written as DNA, the CDR3 is TGTGCCACTATGAGGAGCCGGGAGCTGTTTTTT. The encoded protein is CATMRSRELFF. The rearrangement links TRBV28 to TRBJ2-2; D is unclear. Deletions cut 10 bases from V and 9 bases from J, with 12 bases between. Germline V gene lookup returns CDR1 MDHEN and CDR2 SYDVKM. CDR3 size: 11 residues.

This clone was recorded a few times. The J gene is TRBJ1-2, the V gene TRBV27; 8 bases fit TRBD1. Germline V lookup: CDR1 MNHEY, CDR2 SMNVEV (reference sequence). The CDR3 has 15 residues. The ends lost 6 bases at V and 2 bases at J; junction bases unmatched: 8. The CDR3 DNA reads as TGTGCCAGCAGCCCTACATGGGACAGGAACTATGGCTACACCTTC. As protein: CASSPTWDRNYGYTF.

This clone was found once. The chain recombines TRBV7-9 with TRBJ2-6, with 10 positions matching TRBD1. This CDR3 comprises 17 residues. Trimming at V came to 4 bases and at J to 9 bases, leaving 12 bases not matched to a gene. From germline, CDR1 is SEHNR and CDR2 FQNEAQ (reference sequence). DNA of the CDR3: TGTGCCAGCAGCTCTCTCCCGGGACAGGGGACTAACAACGTCCTGACTTTC. Its translation: CASSSLPGQGTNNVLTF. Combining the CDR3 with reference TRBV7-9 and TRBJ2-6 gives the whole variable domain DTGVSQNPRHKITKRGQNVTFRCDPISEHNRLYWYRQTLGQGPEFLTYFQNEAQLEKSRLLSDRFSAERPKGSFSTLEIQRTEQGDSAMYLCASSSLPGQGTNNVLTFGAGSRLTVL.

The V gene is TRBV28, the J gene TRBJ2-2; D perhaps matches TRBD2 (5 bases). V was clipped by 5 bases and J by 0 bases, with 10 bases between them. The CDR3 length is 15 residues. The germline CDR1 and CDR2 sequences are MDHEN and SYDVKM. The CDR3 DNA is TGTGCCAGCAGTATCAGGACTGCGAACACCGGGGAGCTGTTTTTT. Translating gives CASSIRTANTGELFF.

The gene calls are TRBV14 and TRBJ2-3; D is ambiguous. This CDR3 is 14 amino acids long. Trimming cost V 1 base and J 1 base, with 6 bases left between them. The germline V gene has CDR1 SGHDN and CDR2 FVKESK. CDR3 DNA sequence: TGTGCCAGCAGCCAAGGGGCTGGCACAGATACGCAGTATTTT. Protein: CASSQGAGTDTQYF.

This chain uses TRBV6-1 with TRBJ1-1; D is unclear. The CDR3 is made up of 13 amino acids. Germline V gene data show CDR1 as MNHNS and CDR2 as SASEGT. The germline V and J ends were trimmed by 1 base and 1 base, with 4 bases remaining between them. As DNA, the CDR3 is TGTGCCAGCAGTGAAGTGAGGAACACTGAAGCTTTCTTT. Amino acid sequence: CASSEVRNTEAFF.

The genes are TRBV6-2 or TRBV6-3 and TRBJ1-4, with 9 bases aligning to TRBD1. Trimming at V came to 6 bases and at J to 7 bases, leaving 3 bases not matched to a gene. Looked up from germline, CDR1 is MNHEY and CDR2 is SVGEGT. The CDR3 is 13 amino acids. The CDR3 DNA reads TGTGCCAGCAGCCGGGACAGGGCTGAAAAACTGTTTTTT. It translates to CASSRDRAEKLFF.

The rearrangement joins TRBV10-2 to TRBJ2-1; a possible D gene is TRBD2 (6 bases). The germline V gene encodes CDR1 WSHSY and CDR2 SAAADI. Trimming left V 6 bases short and J 0 bases short, with 9 bases between. The CDR3 sequence is 14 residues long. The DNA for the CDR3 is TGCGCCAGCAGGGAACTAGCCTCCTACAATGAGCAGTTCTTC. Protein product: CASRELASYNEQFF.

The chain employs TRBV7-8 and TRBJ2-7, with D perhaps matching TRBD2 (5 bases). The germline gives CDR1 SGHVS, CDR2 FQNEAQ. Trimming left V 5 bases short and J 0 bases short, with 14 bases between. This CDR3 spans 15 amino acids. The CDR3 reads CASSPYKAGSYEQYF. DNA of the CDR3: TGTGCCAGCAGCCCCTATAAGGCGGGCTCCTACGAGCAGTACTTC.

The chain is built from TRBV27 and TRBJ1-2; tentative D call: TRBD1 (5 bases). Germline lookup yields CDR1 MNHEY and CDR2 SMNVEV (reference sequence). The CDR3 is 14 residues long. Trimming shortened V by 3 bases and J by 6 bases, and 14 bases separated the two germline ends. CDR3 sequence: CASSFSGTRHGYTF. The CDR3 DNA follows: TGTGCCAGCAGTTTTAGTGGGACTCGGCATGGCTACACCTTC.

The V call is TRBV10-1, the J call TRBJ2-3, with 7 nucleotides matching TRBD1. J lost 3 bases, V lost 4 bases, and 7 bases had no gene match. The germline V gene has CDR1 WNHNN and CDR2 SYGVQD (reference sequence). The CDR3 is made up of 15 amino acids. The CDR3 DNA reads as TGCGCCAGCAGTGCCCGGGACAGCTTAACAGATACGCAGTATTTT. This sequence encodes CASSARDSLTDTQYF.

The chain has TRBV6-5 and TRBJ2-1, with D unclear. Germline values: CDR1 MNHEY, CDR2 SVGAGI. V shed 7 bases and J shed 8 bases, with 15 bases lying between them. The CDR3 is 13 amino acids. Written as DNA, the CDR3 is TGTGCCAGCATCAACCCCGGTGGTGATGAGCAGTTCTTC. Translated: CASINPGGDEQFF.

V is TRBV28 and J is TRBJ2-7, with D maybe TRBD2 (6 bases). V lost 8 bases and J lost 2, with 13 bases in between. The CDR3 extends over 13 amino acids. Per the germline V gene, CDR1 is MDHEN and CDR2 is SYDVKM. The CDR3 region is CASGNSGTYEQYF. Written as DNA, the CDR3 is TGTGCCAGCGGAAATAGCGGAACCTACGAGCAGTACTTC.

The V call is TRBV3-1 (or the pseudogene TRBV3-2), the J call TRBJ2-7, with D tentatively TRBD1 (5 bases). The CDR3 length is 12 residues. CDR1 and CDR2 (germline): LGHDT, YNNKEL (reference sequence). Trimming pared 4 bases from V and 3 bases from J, leaving 7 bases between. In nucleotides, the CDR3 is TGTGCCAGCAGCCTCAGGGACTACGAGCAGTACTTC. It yields the protein CASSLRDYEQYF.

The V call is TRBV2, the J call TRBJ2-7; tentative D call: TRBD1 (6 bases). The CDR3 has 12 residues. The V end was cut by 8 bases, the J end by 7 bases, with 15 bases between. In germline, CDR1 is SNHLY, CDR2 FYNNEI. CDR3 in amino acids: CASVTGSREQYF. DNA for the CDR3: TGTGCCAGCGTCACAGGGTCTAGGGAGCAGTACTTC.

V and J are TRBV27 and TRBJ2-6, with D maybe TRBD2 (6 bases). The ends were cut back, 5 bases at V and 2 bases at J, with 10 bases in the middle. The CDR3 has 15 amino acids. The germline gives CDR1 MNHEY, CDR2 SMNVEV (reference sequence). The CDR3 bases are TGTGCCAGCAGTGGGGGGATGGCTGGGGCCAACGTCCTGACTTTC. As protein: CASSGGMAGANVLTF.

The rearrangement links TRBV6-5 to TRBJ1-3; D unclear. The length of the CDR3 is 13 residues. In germline, CDR1 is MNHEY, CDR2 SVGAGI. Trimming left V 6 bases short and J 0 bases short, with 6 bases between. CDR3 amino acids: CASRGLSGNTIYF. DNA of the CDR3: TGTGCCAGCAGGGGCCTCTCTGGAAACACCATATATTTT.

This chain connects TRBV6-5 to TRBJ2-5; D is ambiguous. The CDR3 is 11 amino acids. Trimming left V 2 bases short and J 7 bases short, with 5 bases between. The germline V gene has CDR1 MNHEY and CDR2 SVGAGI. The CDR3 loop reads CASSYVGTQYF. DNA for the CDR3: TGTGCCAGCAGTTACGTCGGGACCCAGTACTTC.

The chain links TRBV18 to TRBJ2-1; TRBD2 agrees at 7 bases. The CDR3 runs to 15 residues. Germline CDR1 reads KGHSH; CDR2 reads LQKENI. The trim removed 2 bases at V and 9 bases at J, leaving 10 bases unmatched. The CDR3 reads CASSPRAGDPSEQFF. In DNA, the CDR3 is TGTGCCAGCTCACCAAGGGCGGGAGACCCGTCTGAGCAGTTCTTC. The whole variable domain, filled in from reference TRBV18 and TRBJ2-1, reads NAGVMQNPRHLVRRRGQEARLRCSPMKGHSHVYWYRQLPEEGLKFMVYLQKENIIDESGMPKERFSAEFPKEGPSILRIQQVVRGDSAAYFCASSPRAGDPSEQFFGPGTRLTVL.

The rearrangement uses TRBV11-3 and TRBJ2-2, with D possibly matching TRBD2 (5 bases). Germline CDR1 and CDR2: SGHNT and YENEEA. CDR3 length: 13 amino acids. With 5 bases removed from V and 4 bases from J, the gap between germline ends came to 8 bases. Here the CDR3 reads CASSPTSTGELFF. The CDR3 DNA is TGTGCCAGCAGCCCAACTAGCACCGGGGAGCTGTTTTTT.

The rearrangement links TRBV7-9 to TRBJ1-2, with 7 bases that match TRBD1. The CDR3 is 16 residues long. Germline values: CDR1 SEHNR, CDR2 FQNEAQ (reference sequence). V lost 6 bases to trimming and J lost 6 bases; unmatched junction nucleotides: 16. The CDR3 reads CASRAFKGGERNGYTF. The CDR3 nucleotides read TGTGCCAGCAGGGCCTTCAAAGGGGGCGAAAGGAATGGCTACACCTTC. Full variable domain (outside the CDR3, taken from reference TRBV7-9 and TRBJ1-2): DTGVSQNPRHKITKRGQNVTFRCDPISEHNRLYWYRQTLGQGPEFLTYFQNEAQLEKSRLLSDRFSAERPKGSFSTLEIQRTEQGDSAMYLCASRAFKGGERNGYTFGSGTRLTVV.